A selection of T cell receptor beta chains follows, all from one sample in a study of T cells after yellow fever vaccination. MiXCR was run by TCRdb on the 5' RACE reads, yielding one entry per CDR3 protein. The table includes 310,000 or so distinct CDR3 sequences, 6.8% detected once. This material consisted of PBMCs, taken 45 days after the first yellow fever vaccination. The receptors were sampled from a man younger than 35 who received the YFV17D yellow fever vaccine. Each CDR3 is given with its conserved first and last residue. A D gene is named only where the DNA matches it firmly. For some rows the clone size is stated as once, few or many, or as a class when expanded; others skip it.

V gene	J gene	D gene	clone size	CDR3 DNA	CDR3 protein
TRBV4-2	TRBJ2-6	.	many	TGTGCCAGCAGCCAGAGACTTTCCCCTGGGGCCAACGTCCTGACTTTC	CASSQRLSPGANVLTF
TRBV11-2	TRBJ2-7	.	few	TGTGCCAGCAGCTTAGGGAACTGGCAATTTAACCGCGAGCAGTACTTC	CASSLGNWQFNREQYF
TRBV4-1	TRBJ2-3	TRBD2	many	TGCGCCAGCAGCCAAGTAGCGGGGGGGTTGACAGATACGCAGTATTTT	CASSQVAGGLTDTQYF
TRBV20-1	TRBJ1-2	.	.	TGCAGTGCTAGCCTAGCCCCGCTCAGGGAAAACTATGGCTACACCTTC	CSASLAPLRENYGYTF
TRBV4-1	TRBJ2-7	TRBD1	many	TGCGCCAGCAGCCAAGCCACGACAGGGTTCTACGAGCAGTACTTC	CASSQATTGFYEQYF
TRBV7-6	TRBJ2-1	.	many	TGTGCCAGCAGCTTAGTGACGGGTGATAGAGGCTCCTACAATGAGCAGTTCTTC	CASSLVTGDRGSYNEQFF
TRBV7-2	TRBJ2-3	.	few	TGTGCCAGCAGCTTAGAAAAGGGTATGACAGATACGCAGTATTTT	CASSLEKGMTDTQYF
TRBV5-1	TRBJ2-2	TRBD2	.	TGCGCCAGCAAGGTGGGAAGCGGGAGCACGAACACCGGGGAGCTGTTTTTT	CASKVGSGSTNTGELFF
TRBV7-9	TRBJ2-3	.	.	TGTGCCAGCAGAGAGGGGATCACAGATACGCAGTATTTT	CASREGITDTQYF
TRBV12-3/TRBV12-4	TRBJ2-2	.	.	TGTGCCAGCAGTTTAGAGGTCACCGGGGAGCTGTTTTTT	CASSLEVTGELFF
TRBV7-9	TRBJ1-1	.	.	TGTGCCAGCAGCTACTCCAGGGACACTGAAGCTTTCTTT	CASSYSRDTEAFF
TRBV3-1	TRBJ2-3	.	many	TGTGCCAGCAGCCAAGTTGGGGAAGATACGCAGTATTTT	CASSQVGEDTQYF
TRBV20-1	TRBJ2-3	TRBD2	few	TGCAGTGCTAGAGCGGCTAGCGGTTCGGATACGCAGTATTTT	CSARAASGSDTQYF
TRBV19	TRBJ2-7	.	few	TGTGCCAGTAGTGCCTCCGGGGGTTACGAGCAGTACTTC	CASSASGGYEQYF
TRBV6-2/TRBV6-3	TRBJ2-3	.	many	TGTGCCAGCAGTTCCTCTACAGGGAGCACAGATACGCAGTATTTT	CASSSSTGSTDTQYF
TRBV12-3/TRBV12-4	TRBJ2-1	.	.	TGTGCCAGCATCCGGAGCTCCTACAATGAGCAGTTCTTC	CASIRSSYNEQFF
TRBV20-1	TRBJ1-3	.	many	TGCAGTGCTAGACAGGGGGGAAACACCATATATTTT	CSARQGGNTIYF
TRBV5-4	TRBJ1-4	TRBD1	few	TGTGCCAGCAGCTCGGACAGGGAGGGCACTAATGAAAAACTGTTTTTT	CASSSDREGTNEKLFF
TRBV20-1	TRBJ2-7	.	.	TGCAGTGCTACAGGGGGGGGGGAGGACGAGCAGTACTTC	CSATGGGEDEQYF
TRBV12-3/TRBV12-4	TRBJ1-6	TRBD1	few	TGTGCCAGCAGCCCCGGGGACAGGAGCTCCTATAATTCACCCCTCCACTTT	CASSPGDRSSYNSPLHF
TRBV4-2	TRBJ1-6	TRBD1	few	TGTGCCAGCAGCCAAGAACAGGGGGCCTATTCACCCCTCCACTTT	CASSQEQGAYSPLHF
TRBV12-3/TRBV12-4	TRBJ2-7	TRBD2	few	TGTGCCAGCAGTTGGGGGGGTGGGCTTGGCGAGCAGTACTTC	CASSWGGGLGEQYF
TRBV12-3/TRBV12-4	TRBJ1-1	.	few	TGTGCCAGCACCCAAGGGGTGGACGGGACCAGGGGTGAAGCTTTCTTT	CASTQGVDGTRGEAFF
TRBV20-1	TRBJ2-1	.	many	TGCAGTGCTAGAATGAGGGGACGGGGCCCCTACAATGAGCAGTTCTTC	CSARMRGRGPYNEQFF
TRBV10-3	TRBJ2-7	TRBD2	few	TGTGCCACCCGGACTAGCGGGGTTAGGAACGAGCAGTACTTC	CATRTSGVRNEQYF
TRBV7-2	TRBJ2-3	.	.	TGTGCCAGCAGCTTCCGACTCACAGATACGCAGTATTTT	CASSFRLTDTQYF
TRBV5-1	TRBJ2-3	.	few	TGCGCCAGCAGCTTGTATCGGGAAGGGGATACGCAGTATTTT	CASSLYREGDTQYF
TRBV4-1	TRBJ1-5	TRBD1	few	TGCGCCAGCAGCCATACAGGGGGAGGTCAGCCCCAGCATTTT	CASSHTGGGQPQHF
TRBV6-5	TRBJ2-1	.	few	TGTGCCAGCAGTTCCGACAGCCCTATTCGGTGGTACAATGAGCAGTTCTTC	CASSSDSPIRWYNEQFF
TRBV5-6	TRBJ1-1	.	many	TGTGCCAGCAGCTTGGCGCTCAGGGCCACTGAAGCTTTCTTT	CASSLALRATEAFF
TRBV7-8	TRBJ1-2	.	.	TGTGCCAGCAGCTTAAGTGATAACTATGGCTACACCTTC	CASSLSDNYGYTF